This T cell receptor (beta chain) was recorded in a study of post-analysis software for immune sequencing data. General study findings and limits: Samples prepared in the same batch strongly co-clustered by F measure. Among multiple sclerosis patients, normalized Chao1 diversity was significantly below that of controls.

Unique molecular identifiers were carried by the TCR beta cDNA libraries. TCRdb passed the PCR reads through MiXCR, listing each CDR3 protein once. The repertoire consists of 350,000 to 450,000 distinct CDR3 sequences, with over 30% occurring once and the leading ten covering under 9%. Note on this clonotype: As yet, its antigen is unknown.

The receptor comes from a girl aged 2 to 9 with multiple sclerosis. Input material: blood.

CDR3 sequence (DNA): TGCGCCAGCAGCTCTACGGGGACAGGGGGAACCTACGAGCAGTACTTC. Its translation is CASSSTGTGGTYEQYF. The chain carries TRBV5-1 and TRBJ2-7; 11 bases align to TRBD1. Germline CDR1 reads SGHRS; CDR2 reads YFSETQ. The CDR3 spans 16 residues. V lost 3 bases, J lost 2 bases, and 7 bases stayed unmatched.